This T cell receptor beta chain comes out of a study of blood T cell repertoires in COVID-19 (dated by TCRdb to the early 2020s). Study-level background: The collaborator samples originated in the United States, Italy and Spain and spanned the acute and convalescent phases of COVID-19. The prospective study material was composed of cDNA or gDNA derived from T cells, B-cell-depleted T cells, or PBMCs. Subjects who had been exposed to COVID-19, were actively infected with it, or had recovered from it provided the deeply sampled blood TCRbeta repertoires that made up the dataset. A freely available public database, intended as a resource for researchers studying the immune response to SARS-CoV-2, is where the repertoires were released. The samples were drawn from two sources: the first 160 participants of the ongoing ImmuneRACE study, and over 1,000 subjects contributed by 6 global collaborators. Nearly every sample came with metadata listing a de-identified subject ID, COVID-19 status, age in years and sex. Where available, HLA class I and class II types were obtained from metadata supplied by the sample provider rather than from assay-based typing. What the work shows at the level of the full study, not this receptor alone: The quantity of clinical and demographic metadata differed by source and by participant and was supplied without curation.

Remarks on this clone: It has no known antigen specificity. Qualities for individual bases were not recorded, and no much larger clone is one base off.

Trimmed from V: 7 bases; trimmed from J: 4 bases; junction bases lacking a gene match: 10. Via the germline V gene, CDR1 is WSHSY and CDR2 SAAADI. Including cysteine and phenylalanine, the CDR3 has 15 amino acids. CDR3 DNA only is kept here, 45 bases in frame from base 1. A second Seattle source provided samples from volunteer blood donors who had recovered from COVID-19. Whole blood was collected in K2EDTA tubes by collaborating institutions according to the institutions' own protocols. For TCRbeta analysis, collaborators shipped samples as frozen whole blood, isolated PBMCs, or DNA extracted from either of those sample types. The immunoSEQ Assay, a bias-controlled multiplex PCR, was used to amplify TCRbeta CDR3 regions from genomic DNA. The published analysis was carried out like this. The number of nucleated cells in each sample was estimated by amplification of reference gene primers within the assay. To quantify the absolute abundance of each unique TCRbeta CDR3 rearrangement, sequence reads were collapsed and filtered. For each sample, productive Simpson clonality was calculated as the square root of Simpson's diversity index over productive rearrangements. Drawn from immuneACCESS, this table holds only the in-frame rearrangements with V and J called that TCRdb kept. Clones are partly lost; checked studies trace under half to an unresolved V gene and leave the rest unexplained. Clonal size and the V and J genes are those of that table, whereas D and trimming came from the DNA. Present in this sample are about 220,000 clones, about four fifths of which were seen just once. The ten largest clones represent over 2.5% of the sample.

The receptor comes from a woman in her 30s who had recovered from COVID-19. This sequence uses TRBV10-2 and TRBJ1-5, and TRBD1 matches 7 of the central bases. Sequences were obtained from peripheral blood. The sequence in DNA is TGCGCCAGCATGTCGGGGACAGACCTTAATCAGCCCCAGCATTTT. This codes for CASMSGTDLNQPQHF.